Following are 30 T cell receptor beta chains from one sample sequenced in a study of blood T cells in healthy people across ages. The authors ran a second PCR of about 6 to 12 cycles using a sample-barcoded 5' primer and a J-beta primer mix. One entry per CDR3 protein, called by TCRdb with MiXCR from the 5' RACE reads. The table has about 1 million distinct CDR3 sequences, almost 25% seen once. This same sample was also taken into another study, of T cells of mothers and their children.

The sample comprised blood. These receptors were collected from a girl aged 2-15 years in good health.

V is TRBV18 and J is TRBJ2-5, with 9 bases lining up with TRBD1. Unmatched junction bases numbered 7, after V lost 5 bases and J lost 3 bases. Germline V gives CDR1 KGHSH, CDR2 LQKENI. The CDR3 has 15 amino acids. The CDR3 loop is CASSNLRDREETQYF. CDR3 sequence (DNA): TGTGCCAGCTCAAACCTCCGGGACAGGGAAGAGACCCAGTACTTC.

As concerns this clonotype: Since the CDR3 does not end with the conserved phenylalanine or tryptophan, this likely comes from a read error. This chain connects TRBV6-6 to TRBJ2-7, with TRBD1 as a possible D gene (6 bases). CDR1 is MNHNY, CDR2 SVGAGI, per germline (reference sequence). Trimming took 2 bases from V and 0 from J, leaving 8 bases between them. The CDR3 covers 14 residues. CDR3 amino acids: CASSYRDTSYEQYL. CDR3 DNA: TGTGCCAGCAGTTACCGGGACACCTCCTACGAGCAGTACCTC.

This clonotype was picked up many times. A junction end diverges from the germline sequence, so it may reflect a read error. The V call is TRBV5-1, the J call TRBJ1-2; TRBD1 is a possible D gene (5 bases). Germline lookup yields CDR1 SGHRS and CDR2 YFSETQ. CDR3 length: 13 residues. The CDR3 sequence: CASSPDSNYGYTF. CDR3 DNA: TGTGCCAGCAGCCCCGACAGCAACTATGGCTACACCTTC.

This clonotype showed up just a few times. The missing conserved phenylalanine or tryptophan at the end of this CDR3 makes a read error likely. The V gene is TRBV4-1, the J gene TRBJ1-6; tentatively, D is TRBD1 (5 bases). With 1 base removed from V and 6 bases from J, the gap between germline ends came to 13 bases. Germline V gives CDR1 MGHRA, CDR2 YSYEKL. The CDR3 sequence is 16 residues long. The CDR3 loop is CASSQGEGLGNSPLHL. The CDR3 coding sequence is TGCGCCAGCAGCCAAGGAGAGGGGTTGGGTAATTCACCCCTCCACCTT.

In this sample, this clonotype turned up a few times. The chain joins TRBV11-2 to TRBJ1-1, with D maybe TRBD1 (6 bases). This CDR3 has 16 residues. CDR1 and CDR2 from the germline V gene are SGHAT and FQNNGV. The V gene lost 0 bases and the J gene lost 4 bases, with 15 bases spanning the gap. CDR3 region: CASSLELAGGGTEAFF. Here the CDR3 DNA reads TGTGCCAGCAGCTTAGAGCTTGCGGGGGGCGGCACTGAAGCTTTCTTT. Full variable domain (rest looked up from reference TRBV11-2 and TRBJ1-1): EAGVAQSPRYKIIEKRQSVAFWCNPISGHATLYWYQQILGQGPKLLIQFQNNGVVDDSQLPKDRFSAERLKGVDSTLKIQPAKLEDSAVYLCASSLELAGGGTEAFFGQGTRLTVV.

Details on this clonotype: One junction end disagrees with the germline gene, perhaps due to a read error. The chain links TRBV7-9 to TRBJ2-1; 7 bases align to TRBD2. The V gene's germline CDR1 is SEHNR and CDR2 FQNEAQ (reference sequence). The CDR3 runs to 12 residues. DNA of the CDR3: TGTGCCAGCAGCTTCCAGACTAGCTGGGCGGTCTTC. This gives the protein CASSFQTSWAVF.

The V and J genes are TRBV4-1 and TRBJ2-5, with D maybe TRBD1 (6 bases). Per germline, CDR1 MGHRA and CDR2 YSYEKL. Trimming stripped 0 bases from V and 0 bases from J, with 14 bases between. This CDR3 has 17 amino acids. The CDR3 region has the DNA TGCGCCAGCAGCCAAGATACCACAGGGACGTACCAAGAGACCCAGTACTTC. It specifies CASSQDTTGTYQETQYF.

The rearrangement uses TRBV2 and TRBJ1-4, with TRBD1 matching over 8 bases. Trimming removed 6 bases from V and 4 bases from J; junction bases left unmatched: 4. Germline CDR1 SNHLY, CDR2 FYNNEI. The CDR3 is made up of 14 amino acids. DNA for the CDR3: TGTGCCAGCAGGAGGACAGGGAGTAATGAAAAACTGTTTTTT. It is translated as CASRRTGSNEKLFF.

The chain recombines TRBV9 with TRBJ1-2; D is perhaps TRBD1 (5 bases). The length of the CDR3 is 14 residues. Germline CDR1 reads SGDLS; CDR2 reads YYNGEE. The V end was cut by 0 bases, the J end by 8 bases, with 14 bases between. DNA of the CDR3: TGTGCCAGCAGCGTAGGGGGGGGGACGGACGGCTACACCTTC. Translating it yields CASSVGGGTDGYTF.

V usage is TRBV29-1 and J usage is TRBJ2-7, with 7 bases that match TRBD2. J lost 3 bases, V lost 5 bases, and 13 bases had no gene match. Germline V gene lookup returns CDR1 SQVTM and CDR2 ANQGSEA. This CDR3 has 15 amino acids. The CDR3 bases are TGCAGCGTTTCCCCCCGGTTAGCGGGCTTCTACGAGCAGTACTTC. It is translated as CSVSPRLAGFYEQYF.

The CDR3: CASSLEGKLFF. CDR3 DNA: TGTGCCAGCAGTTTAGAGGGGAAACTGTTTTTT. V gene TRBV12-3 or TRBV12-4 combines with J gene TRBJ1-4; possibly TRBD1 for D (5 bases). CDR3 size: 11 residues. Trimming left V 1 base short and J 11 bases short, with 5 bases between.

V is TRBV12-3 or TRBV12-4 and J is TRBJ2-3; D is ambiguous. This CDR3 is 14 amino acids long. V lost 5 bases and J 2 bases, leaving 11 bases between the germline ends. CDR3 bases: TGTGCCAGCAGTGCAGGTTCGGACACAGATACGCAGTATTTT. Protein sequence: CASSAGSDTDTQYF.

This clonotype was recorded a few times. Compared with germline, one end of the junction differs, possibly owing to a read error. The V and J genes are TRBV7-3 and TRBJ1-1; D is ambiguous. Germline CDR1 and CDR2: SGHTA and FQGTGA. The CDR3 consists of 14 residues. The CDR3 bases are TGTGCCAGCAGCTTAAATGGCGGTAACACTGAAGCTTCCTTT. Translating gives CASSLNGGNTEASF.

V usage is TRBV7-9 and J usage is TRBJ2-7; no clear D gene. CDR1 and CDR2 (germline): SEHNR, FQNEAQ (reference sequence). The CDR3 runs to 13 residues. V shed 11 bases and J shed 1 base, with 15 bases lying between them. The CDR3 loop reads CASLRDLSYEQYF. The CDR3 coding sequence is TGTGCCTCACTACGCGACCTTTCCTACGAGCAGTACTTC.

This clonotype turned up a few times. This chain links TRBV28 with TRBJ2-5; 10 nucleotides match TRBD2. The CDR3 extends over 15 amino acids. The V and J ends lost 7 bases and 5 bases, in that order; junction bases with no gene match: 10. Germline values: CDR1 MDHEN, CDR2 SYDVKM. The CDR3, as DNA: TGTGCCAGCAACCCCCTAGCGGGAGAAATCGAGACCCAGTACTTC. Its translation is CASNPLAGEIETQYF.

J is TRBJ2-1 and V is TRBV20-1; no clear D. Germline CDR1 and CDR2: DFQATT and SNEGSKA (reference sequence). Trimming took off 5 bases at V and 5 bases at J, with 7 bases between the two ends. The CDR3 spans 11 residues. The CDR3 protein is CSASPHNEQFF. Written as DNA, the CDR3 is TGCAGTGCTTCTCCTCACAATGAGCAGTTCTTC.

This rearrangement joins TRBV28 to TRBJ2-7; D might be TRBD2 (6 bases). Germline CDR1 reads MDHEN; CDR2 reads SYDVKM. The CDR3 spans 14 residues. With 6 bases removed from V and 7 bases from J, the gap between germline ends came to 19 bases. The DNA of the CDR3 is TGTGCCAGCAGCCTGGGGGACTTCACGTGGGAGCAGTACTTC. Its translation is CASSLGDFTWEQYF. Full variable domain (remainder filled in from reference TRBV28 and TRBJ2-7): DVKVTQSSRYLVKRTGEKVFLECVQDMDHENMFWYRQDPGLGLRLIYFSYDVKMKEKGDIPEGYSVSREKKERFSLILESASTNQTSMYLCASSLGDFTWEQYFGPGTRLTVT.

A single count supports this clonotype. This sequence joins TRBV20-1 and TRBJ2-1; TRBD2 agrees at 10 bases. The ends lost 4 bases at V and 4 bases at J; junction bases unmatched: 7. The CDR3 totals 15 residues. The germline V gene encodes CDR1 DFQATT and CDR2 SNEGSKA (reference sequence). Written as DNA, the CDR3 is TGCAGTGCTAACCCGAGGACTAGCGGATACAATGAGCAGTTCTTC. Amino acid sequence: CSANPRTSGYNEQFF.

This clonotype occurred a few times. The CDR3 bases are TGTGCCAGCGGCCTCTCGAACTATGGCTACACCTTC. This translates into CASGLSNYGYTF. The chain carries TRBV6-5 and TRBJ1-2; the D is unclear. Germline V CDR1 and CDR2: MNHEY, SVGAGI. Trimming removed 8 bases from V and 2 bases from J, with 9 bases in between. The CDR3 is 12 residues long.

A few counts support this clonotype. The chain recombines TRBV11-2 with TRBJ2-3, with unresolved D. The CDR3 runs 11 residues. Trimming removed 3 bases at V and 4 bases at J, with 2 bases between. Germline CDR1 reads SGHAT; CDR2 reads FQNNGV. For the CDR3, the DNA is TGTGCCAGCAGCTTTCCAGATACGCAGTATTTT. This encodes CASSFPDTQYF.

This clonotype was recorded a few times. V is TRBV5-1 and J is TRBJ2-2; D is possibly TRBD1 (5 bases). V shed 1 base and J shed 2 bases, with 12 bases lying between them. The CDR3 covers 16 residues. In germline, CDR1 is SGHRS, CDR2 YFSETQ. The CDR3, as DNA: TGCGCCAGCAGCTTGACACGACAGAATAACACCGGGGAGCTGTTTTTT. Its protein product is CASSLTRQNNTGELFF.

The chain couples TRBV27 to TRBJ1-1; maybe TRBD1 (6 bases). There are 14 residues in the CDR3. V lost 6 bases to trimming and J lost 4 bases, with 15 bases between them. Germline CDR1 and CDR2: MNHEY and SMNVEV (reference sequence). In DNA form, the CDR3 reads TGTGCCAGCAGCCCCGACAGGAGACCCACTGAAGCTTTCTTT. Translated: CASSPDRRPTEAFF.

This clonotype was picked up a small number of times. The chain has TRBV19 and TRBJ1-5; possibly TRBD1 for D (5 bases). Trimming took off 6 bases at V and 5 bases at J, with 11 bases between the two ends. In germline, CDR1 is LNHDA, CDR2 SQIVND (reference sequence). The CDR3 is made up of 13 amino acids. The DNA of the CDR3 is TGTGCCAGTAGAGGGGACTCATATCAGCCCCAGCATTTT. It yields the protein CASRGDSYQPQHF.

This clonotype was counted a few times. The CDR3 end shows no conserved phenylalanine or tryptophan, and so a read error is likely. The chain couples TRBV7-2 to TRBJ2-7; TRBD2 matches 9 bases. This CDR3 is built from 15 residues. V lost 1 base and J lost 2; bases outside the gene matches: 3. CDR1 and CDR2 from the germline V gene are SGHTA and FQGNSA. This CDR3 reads CASSLDSGSPYEQYL. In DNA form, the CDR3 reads TGTGCCAGCAGCTTAGATAGCGGGAGTCCCTACGAGCAGTACCTC.

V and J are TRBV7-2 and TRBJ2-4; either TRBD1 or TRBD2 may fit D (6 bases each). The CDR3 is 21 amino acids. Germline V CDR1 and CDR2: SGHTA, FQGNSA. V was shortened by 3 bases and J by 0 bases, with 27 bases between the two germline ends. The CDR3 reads CASSLVGGGAGQKIAKNIQYF. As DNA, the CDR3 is TGTGCCAGCAGCTTGGTCGGCGGCGGGGCGGGACAAAAAATAGCCAAAAACATTCAGTACTTC.

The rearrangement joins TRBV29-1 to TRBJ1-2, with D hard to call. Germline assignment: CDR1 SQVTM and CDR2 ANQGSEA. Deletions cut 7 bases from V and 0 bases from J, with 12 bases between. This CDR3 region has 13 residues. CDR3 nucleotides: TGCAGCGACGGAGAGGAGGCTAACTATGGCTACACCTTC. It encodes CSDGEEANYGYTF.

The CDR3 DNA follows: TGTGCCAGCAGCGTAATTCGTACAGGGTACGGAAACACCATATATTTT. Its protein is CASSVIRTGYGNTIYF. V and J are TRBV4-2 and TRBJ1-3; TRBD1 is a possible D gene (6 bases). V was shortened by 5 bases and J by 4 bases, with 18 bases between the two germline ends. The germline CDR1 and CDR2 sequences are LGHNA and YNFKEQ. The length of the CDR3 is 16 residues.

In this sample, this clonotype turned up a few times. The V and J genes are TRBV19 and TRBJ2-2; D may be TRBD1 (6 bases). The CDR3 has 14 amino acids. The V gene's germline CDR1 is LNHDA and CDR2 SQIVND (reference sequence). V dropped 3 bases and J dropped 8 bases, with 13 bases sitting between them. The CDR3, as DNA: TGTGCCAGTAGTATCCTCTCCGGGACAGGGGAGCTGTTTTTT. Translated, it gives CASSILSGTGELFF.

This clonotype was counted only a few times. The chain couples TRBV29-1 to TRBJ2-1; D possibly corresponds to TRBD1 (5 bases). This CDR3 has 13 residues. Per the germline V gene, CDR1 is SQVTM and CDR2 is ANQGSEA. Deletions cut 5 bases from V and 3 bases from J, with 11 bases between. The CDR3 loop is CSVSGQLYNEQFF. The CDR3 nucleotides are TGCAGCGTTTCAGGACAACTCTACAATGAGCAGTTCTTC.

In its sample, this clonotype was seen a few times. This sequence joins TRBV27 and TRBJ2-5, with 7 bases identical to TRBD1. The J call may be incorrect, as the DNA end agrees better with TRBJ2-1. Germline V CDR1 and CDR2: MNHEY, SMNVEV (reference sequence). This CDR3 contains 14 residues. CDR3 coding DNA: TGTGCCAGCAGTCCCTCGACAGGGTACAATGAGCAGTTCTTC. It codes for CASSPSTGYNEQFF.